This T cell receptor beta chain derives from a study of OX40 agonist ivuxolimab in advanced cancers. About the study: Three partial responders included one hepatocellular carcinoma patient and two cutaneous melanoma patients. Whole-study findings and limits: CD4+ T cells averaged fewer expanded clones than CD8+ T cells.

Systemic immunosuppression or a history of autoimmune disease excluded patients. In its sample, this clone was seen a few times. The antigen is undetermined. Clones were read by immunoSEQ multiplex PCR, and TCRdb kept only the in-frame ones, dropping some. Seen here are over 15,000 clones, around 80% observed once, and the top ten hold less than 45%. Germline values: CDR1 ENHRY, CDR2 SYGVKD. V dropped 3 bases and J dropped 3 bases, with 14 bases sitting between them. The CDR3 has 15 amino acids. The starting material was CD4+ or CD8+ T cells sorted from blood, obtained in a trial of the OX40 agonist ivuxolimab. The sequence came from an adult with an advanced solid tumor such as melanoma, head and neck, liver or kidney cancer. The rearrangement joins TRBV10-3 to TRBJ1-2; D remains unclear. The CDR3 protein is CAISDPSRQHYGYTF. CDR3 coding DNA: TGTGCCATCAGTGACCCCTCCAGGCAGCACTATGGCTACACCTTC.